This T cell receptor beta chain derives from a study of cytomegalovirus exposure and HLA in healthy donors. Across the study: Out of about 170 million T cells, an earlier analysis found more than 95 million unique TCR beta sequences in total. Study observations and caveats: The majority of CMV-associated TCR beta chains were reported as apparently HLA-restricted in a later analysis.

On this clone itself: Its antigen is undetermined.

PCR amplification relied on 60 Vbeta primers (plus 13 Jbeta primers). TCRdb's table, derived via immunoSEQ multiplex PCR, lists solely in-frame clones and lacks some. In the table there are about 220,000 clones, about 70% of which are singletons. Sequences were obtained from PBMCs. The clonotype comes from a woman in her 30s in good health and CMV-seronegative.

In DNA, the CDR3 is TGTGCCAGCAGCTCCAGACAGGGTGGGACGTACGAGCAGTACTTC. It codes for CASSSRQGGTYEQYF. The rearrangement joins TRBV7-2 to TRBJ2-7; 7 positions match TRBD1. The germline CDR1 and CDR2 sequences are SGHTA and FQGNSA. Unmatched junction bases numbered 10, after V lost 4 bases and J lost 4 bases. The CDR3 is made up of 15 amino acids. The variable domain in full, with the rest retrieved from reference TRBV7-2 and TRBJ2-7, is GAGVSQSPSNKVTEKGKDVELRCDPISGHTALYWYRQSLGQGLEFLIYFQGNSAPDKSGLPSDRFSAERTGGSVSTLTIQRTQQEDSAVYLCASSSRQGGTYEQYFGPGTRLTVT.